The table lists the clone carrying this T cell receptor beta chain with a few counts. TCRdb re-called the RT-PCR reads with MiXCR, one entry per CDR3 protein. The sample lists 150,000 to 200,000 distinct CDR3 sequences; approximately 30% were seen once. This sample stems from a study of patients and donors after allogeneic stem cell transplantation. The CDR3 has 12 residues. Germline V lookup: CDR1 DFQATT, CDR2 SNEGSKA (reference sequence). The V and J ends lost 2 bases and 0 bases respectively, with 5 bases between them. The TCR comes from a human donor who was either an allogeneic HSCT recipient or a stem cell or donor lymphocyte infusion donor (not recorded which). It is not recorded whose cells these are; they may come from a transplant donor. The chain employs TRBV20-1 and TRBJ2-7, with D unclear. Input material: blood, either unsorted or a sorted T cell fraction (not recorded which). The CDR3 is CSARFFSYEQYF. The CDR3 region has the DNA TGCAGTGCTAGATTCTTCTCCTACGAGCAGTACTTC.